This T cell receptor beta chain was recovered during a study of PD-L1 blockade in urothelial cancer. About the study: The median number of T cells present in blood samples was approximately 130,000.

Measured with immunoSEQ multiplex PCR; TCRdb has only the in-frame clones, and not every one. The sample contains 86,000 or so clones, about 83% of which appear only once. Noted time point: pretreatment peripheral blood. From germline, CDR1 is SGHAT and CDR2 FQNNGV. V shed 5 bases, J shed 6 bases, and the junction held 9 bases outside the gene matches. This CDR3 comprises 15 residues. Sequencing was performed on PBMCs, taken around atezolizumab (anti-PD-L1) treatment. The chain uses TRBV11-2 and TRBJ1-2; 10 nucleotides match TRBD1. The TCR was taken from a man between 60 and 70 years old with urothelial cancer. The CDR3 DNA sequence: TGTGCCAGCAGCCCATTCCGGGACAGGGGAAATGGCTACACCTTC. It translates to CASSPFRDRGNGYTF.